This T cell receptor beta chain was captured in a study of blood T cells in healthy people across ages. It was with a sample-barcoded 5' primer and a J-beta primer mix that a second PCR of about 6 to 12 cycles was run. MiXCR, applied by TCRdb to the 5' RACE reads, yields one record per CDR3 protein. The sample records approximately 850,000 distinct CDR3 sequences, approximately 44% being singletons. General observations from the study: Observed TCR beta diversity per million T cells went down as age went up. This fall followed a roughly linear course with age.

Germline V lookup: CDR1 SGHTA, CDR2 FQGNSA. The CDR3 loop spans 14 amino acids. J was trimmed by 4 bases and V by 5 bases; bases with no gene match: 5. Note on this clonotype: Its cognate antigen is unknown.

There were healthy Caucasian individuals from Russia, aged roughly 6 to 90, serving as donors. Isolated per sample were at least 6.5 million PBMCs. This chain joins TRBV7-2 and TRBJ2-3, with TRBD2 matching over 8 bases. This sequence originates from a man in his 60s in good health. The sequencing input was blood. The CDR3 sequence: CASSPRLAPDTQYF. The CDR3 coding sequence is TGTGCCAGCAGCCCAAGACTAGCGCCAGATACGCAGTATTTT.